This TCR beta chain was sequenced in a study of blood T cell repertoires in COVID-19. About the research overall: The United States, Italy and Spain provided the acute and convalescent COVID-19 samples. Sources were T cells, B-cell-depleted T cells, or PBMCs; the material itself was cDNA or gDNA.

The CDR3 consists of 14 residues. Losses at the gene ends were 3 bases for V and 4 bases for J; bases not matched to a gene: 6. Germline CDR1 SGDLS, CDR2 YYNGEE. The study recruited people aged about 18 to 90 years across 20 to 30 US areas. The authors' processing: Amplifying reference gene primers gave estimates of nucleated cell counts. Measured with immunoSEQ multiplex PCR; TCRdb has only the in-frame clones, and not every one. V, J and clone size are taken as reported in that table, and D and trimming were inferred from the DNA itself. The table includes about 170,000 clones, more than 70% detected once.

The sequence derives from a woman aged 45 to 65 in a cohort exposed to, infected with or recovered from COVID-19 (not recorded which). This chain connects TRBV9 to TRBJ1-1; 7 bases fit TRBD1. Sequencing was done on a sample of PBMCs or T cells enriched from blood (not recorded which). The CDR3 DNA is TGTGCCAGCAGCGCCTCGACAGGGAGCACTGAAGCTTTCTTT. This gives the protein CASSASTGSTEAFF.